This T cell receptor (beta chain) was recorded in a study of T-cell reconstitution after alpha-beta-depleted transplantation in children. Unique molecular identifiers were used to barcode this TCRbeta library. Using its own MiXCR run on the PCR reads, TCRdb lists one record per CDR3 protein. The table has about 980,000 distinct CDR3 sequences, about 30% seen once. Findings and caveats of the study: Expanded graft clones, several hundred of them, were reportedly the source of alpha-beta T cells about two months after transplant. T-cell numbers and diversity one year post-transplant derived largely from freshly generated T cells.

Worth noting for this clonotype: Its antigen is undetermined.

Trimming removed 5 bases from V and 4 bases from J; junction bases left unmatched: 7. The CDR3 covers 15 residues. The source is a boy younger than two who had a stem cell transplant for SCID, so the T cells may come from the graft donor. The chain has TRBV12-3 or TRBV12-4 and TRBJ2-7; 11 nucleotides line up with TRBD1. The sample was PBMCs, mostly from graft donor cells, taken 360 days after TCRalphabeta/CD19-depleted stem cell transplant. As DNA, the CDR3 is TGTGCCAGCAGTCTCCGGACAGGGGGCGTTTACGAGCAGTACTTC. Translating it yields CASSLRTGGVYEQYF.